This T cell receptor (beta chain) was captured by sequencing in a study of OX40 agonist ivuxolimab in advanced cancers. The study's findings and limits: Expanded clones were, on average, more numerous in CD8+ T cells than in CD4+. Clonal expansion was among the lowest in partial responders at 0.1-3.0 mg/kg, especially CD8+.

About this clone itself: What it binds is not known.

The data were produced by immunoSEQ multiplex PCR, yet TCRdb's version contains in-frame clones alone and is incomplete. The table includes approximately 66,000 clones, 86% detected once. Collection of blood occurred at baseline, at cycle 4 day 1, and at cycle 7 day 1. The source is an adult with an advanced solid tumor such as melanoma, head and neck, liver or kidney cancer. Sequences were derived from CD4+ or CD8+ T cells sorted from blood, sampled in a trial of the OX40 agonist ivuxolimab.

The CDR3 DNA is TGCGCCAGCAGCTTAAAATTGGGACAGGGAAGCTCTGGGGCCAACGTCCTGACTTTC. Amino acid sequence: CASSLKLGQGSSGANVLTF. The gene calls are TRBV5-1 and TRBJ2-6, with 9 bases aligning to TRBD1. In germline, CDR1 is SGHRS, CDR2 YFSETQ. The V and J ends lost 2 bases and 0 bases, in that order; junction bases with no gene match: 9. This CDR3 contains 19 residues. Based on the CDR3 plus reference TRBV5-1 and TRBJ2-6, the full variable domain is KAGVTQTPRYLIKTRGQQVTLSCSPISGHRSVSWYQQTPGQGLQFLFEYFSETQRNKGNFPGRFSGRQFSNSRSEMNVSTLELGDSALYLCASSLKLGQGSSGANVLTFGAGSRLTVL.